The 10 T cell receptor beta chains below were found in one sample sequenced in a study of blood T cell repertoires in COVID-19. TCRdb keeps only in-frame clones here, not all; method: immunoSEQ multiplex PCR. Of around 230,000 clones listed, about nine tenths are singletons. Sequencing was done on a sample of peripheral blood. These receptors were collected from a man aged 50-60 years with COVID-19, enrolled during active disease.

The rearrangement joins TRBV2 to TRBJ1-5; 8 bases match TRBD1. The CDR3 is 15 residues long. V was pared by 5 bases and J by 1 base, with 4 bases of the junction left unmatched. Germline V CDR1 and CDR2: SNHLY, FYNNEI. The CDR3 region has the DNA TGTGCCAGCAGTCTGAACAGGGGGAGCAATCAGCCCCAGCATTTT. Translating gives CASSLNRGSNQPQHF.

The genes are TRBV18 and TRBJ1-3; 7 bases map to TRBD1. The CDR3 is made up of 13 amino acids. Per germline, CDR1 KGHSH and CDR2 LQKENI. J gave up 8 bases and V 5 bases, and 6 bases lay outside the gene matches. The CDR3 protein is CASSTDRVDTIYF. As DNA, the CDR3 is TGTGCCAGCTCAACCGACAGGGTAGACACCATATATTTT.

The chain recombines TRBV12-3 or TRBV12-4 with TRBJ2-2; no definite D call. The CDR3 length is 13 residues. V lost 1 base and J lost 4, with 4 bases in between. CDR3 region: CASSLGVTGELFF. The CDR3 DNA sequence: TGTGCCAGCAGTTTAGGAGTCACCGGGGAGCTGTTTTTT.

The chain combines TRBV30 with TRBJ1-6; no definite D call. The CDR3 extends over 15 amino acids. CDR1 and CDR2 from the germline V gene are GTSNPN and SVGIG (reference sequence). V lost 2 bases and J lost 10, with 18 bases in between. The CDR3: CAWSTSIPGYSPLHF. Here the CDR3 DNA reads TGTGCCTGGAGTACCTCCATCCCAGGCTACTCACCCCTCCACTTT.

V is TRBV28 and J is TRBJ2-7, with 10 nucleotides matching TRBD1. The germline V gene encodes CDR1 MDHEN and CDR2 SYDVKM. The junction had 2 bases not matched to a gene; V was cut back by 8 bases and J by 1 base. CDR3 length equals 13 residues. CDR3 sequence (DNA): TGTGCCAGCCGGGACAGGGGATCCTACGAGCAGTACTTC. This encodes CASRDRGSYEQYF.

V and J are TRBV29-1 and TRBJ1-1, with 7 positions matching TRBD1. This CDR3 comprises 13 residues. Losses at the gene ends were 3 bases for V and 6 bases for J; bases not matched to a gene: 7. Germline values: CDR1 SQVTM, CDR2 ANQGSEA. DNA for the CDR3: TGCAGCGTTGAGGGACAGAGGTTCGCTGAAGCTTTCTTT. Its protein is CSVEGQRFAEAFF.

The chain is built from TRBV4-2 and TRBJ1-3, with 10 bases that match TRBD1. CDR1 and CDR2 from the germline V gene are LGHNA and YNFKEQ. The ends lost 1 base at V and 1 base at J; junction bases unmatched: 7. The CDR3 length is 18 residues. The CDR3 DNA follows: TGTGCCAGCAGCCAAGCCAGGCCGGGACAGGGGTCTGGAAACACCATATATTTT. Its protein product is CASSQARPGQGSGNTIYF.

The chain joins TRBV19 to TRBJ1-5, with D possibly TRBD1 on 6 matching bases. The CDR3 extends over 15 amino acids. CDR1 LNHDA and CDR2 SQIVND come from the germline V gene (reference sequence). Trimming removed 5 bases from V and 4 bases from J, with 15 bases in between. CDR3 protein: CASSLSSQGNQPQHF. In nucleotides, the CDR3 is TGTGCCAGTAGTCTAAGCTCGCAGGGGAATCAGCCCCAGCATTTT.

The chain joins TRBV3-1 (or the pseudogene TRBV3-2) to TRBJ2-7; D perhaps matches TRBD2 (5 bases). V was shortened by 3 bases and J by 6 bases, with 15 bases between the two germline ends. CDR3 length equals 14 residues. Germline assignment: CDR1 LGHDT and CDR2 YNNKEL (reference sequence). This CDR3 is CASSQRGGWSEQYF. The CDR3 DNA follows: TGTGCCAGCAGCCAGCGAGGCGGGTGGTCCGAGCAGTACTTC.

The J gene is TRBJ1-6, the V gene TRBV7-9; 7 bases fit TRBD1. The CDR3 consists of 15 residues. Germline values: CDR1 SEHNR, CDR2 FQNEAQ (reference sequence). The V and J ends lost 5 bases and 4 bases, in that order; junction bases with no gene match: 5. CDR3 sequence: CASSTQTGYNSPLHF. For the CDR3, the DNA is TGTGCCAGCAGCACCCAGACAGGGTATAATTCACCCCTCCACTTT.